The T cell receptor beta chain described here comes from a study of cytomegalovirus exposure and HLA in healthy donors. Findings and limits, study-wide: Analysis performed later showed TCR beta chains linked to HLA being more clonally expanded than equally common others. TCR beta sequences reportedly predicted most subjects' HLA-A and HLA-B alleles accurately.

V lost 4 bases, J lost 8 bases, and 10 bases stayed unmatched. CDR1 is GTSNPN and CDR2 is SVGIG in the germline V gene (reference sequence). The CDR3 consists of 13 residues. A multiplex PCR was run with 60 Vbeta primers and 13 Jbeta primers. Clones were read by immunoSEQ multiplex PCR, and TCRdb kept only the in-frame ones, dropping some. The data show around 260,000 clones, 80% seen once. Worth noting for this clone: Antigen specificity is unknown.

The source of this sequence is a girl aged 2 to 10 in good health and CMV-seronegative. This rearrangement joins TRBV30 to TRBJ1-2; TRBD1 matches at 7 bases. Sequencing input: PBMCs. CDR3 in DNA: TGTGCCTGGATATCCGAGACAGGGAACGGCTACACCTTC. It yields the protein CAWISETGNGYTF.